What follows are 30 T cell receptor beta chains derived from one specimen sequenced in a study of neurological immune-mediated disorders. In TCRdb, the 5' RACE reads were re-called with MiXCR into one record per CDR3 protein. The sample holds approximately 38,000 distinct CDR3 sequences; more than 9% are singletons and the top ten take around 3.9%. The source material was CD4+ T cells from blood. Receptors originate from a woman aged 30 to 39 with HTLV-1-associated myelopathy (HAM/TSP).

CDR3 in DNA: TGTGCCAGCAGTTACGGATTGACAGAGAACACTGAAGCTTTCTTT. Amino acid sequence: CASSYGLTENTEAFF. The chain links TRBV6-6 to TRBJ1-1, with a tentative D call TRBD1 (5 bases). Germline V gene lookup returns CDR1 MNHNY and CDR2 SVGAGI (reference sequence). The ends were cut back, 2 bases at V and 1 base at J, with 11 bases in the middle. CDR3 length: 15 residues.

This clonotype was seen repeatedly, ten times or more. The gene calls are TRBV27 and TRBJ2-5, with TRBD2 identical over 15 bases. The J segment lost 0 bases and the V segment lost 5 bases, leaving 4 bases of the junction unmatched. The CDR3 consists of 17 residues. CDR1 is MNHEY and CDR2 is SMNVEV in the germline V gene (reference sequence). In DNA form, the CDR3 reads TGTGCCAGCAGTCCGGGACTAGCGGGGGGCCACCAAGAGACCCAGTACTTC. Translating gives CASSPGLAGGHQETQYF.

Many counts were recorded for this clonotype. This rearrangement joins TRBV6-5 to TRBJ1-2; a weak D match, TRBD1 (5 bases). Trimming cost V 5 bases and J 7 bases, with 26 bases left between them. The germline V gene has CDR1 MNHEY and CDR2 SVGAGI. The CDR3 consists of 17 residues. The CDR3 spells CASSRGGSTRPSGGYTF. For the CDR3, the DNA is TGTGCCAGCAGTAGGGGAGGCAGCACAAGACCATCGGGTGGCTACACCTTC.

This clonotype was recorded many times. This chain connects TRBV20-1 to TRBJ2-1; TRBD2 aligns across 12 bases. V lost 5 bases, J lost 9 bases, and 8 bases stayed unmatched. CDR1 DFQATT and CDR2 SNEGSKA come from the germline V gene (reference sequence). This CDR3 region has 14 residues. CDR3 in DNA: TGCAGTGCTCAACTAGCGGGGGGTCAGGGTGAGCAGTTCTTC. Translating it yields CSAQLAGGQGEQFF.

Ten or more counts support this clonotype. The chain combines TRBV7-8 with TRBJ1-5, with D possibly matching TRBD1 (6 bases). The V end was cut by 4 bases, the J end by 3 bases, with 13 bases between. The CDR3 is 15 amino acids. Germline V CDR1 and CDR2: SGHVS, FQNEAQ. The CDR3 DNA sequence: TGTGCCAGCAGCTCCGTCAAGGGGGTCAATCAGCCCCAGCATTTT. It specifies CASSSVKGVNQPQHF. Full variable domain (remainder filled in from reference TRBV7-8 and TRBJ1-5): GAGVSQSPRYKVAKRGQDVALRCDPISGHVSLFWYQQALGQGPEFLTYFQNEAQLDKSGLPSDRFFAERPEGSVSTLKIQRTQQEDSAVYLCASSSVKGVNQPQHFGDGTRLSIL.

Concerning this clonotype itself: One end of the junction fails to match germline, which may point to a read error. V usage is TRBV11-2 and J usage is TRBJ2-1; D is perhaps TRBD2 (6 bases). The V gene's germline CDR1 is SGHAT and CDR2 FQNNGV. The CDR3 runs 16 residues. Here the CDR3 reads CASSLGPGVPYNEHFF. The CDR3 DNA reads TGTGCCAGCAGCTTAGGGCCGGGGGTACCATACAATGAGCATTTCTTC.

Ten or more counts support this clonotype. V and J are TRBV10-3 and TRBJ2-2; the match to TRBD2 covers 13 bases. The CDR3 loop spans 18 amino acids. V gave up 10 bases and J gave up 4 bases; unmatched junction bases: 15. CDR1 and CDR2 from the germline V gene are ENHRY and SYGVKD. The chain's CDR3 is CATRPTSGGASATGELFF. CDR3 bases: TGTGCCACCAGGCCCACTAGCGGGGGGGCCTCTGCCACCGGGGAGCTGTTTTTT.

In DNA, the CDR3 is TGTGCCTGGAGACTCTTGGGGGGGAGCAACTATGGCTACACCTTC. This codes for CAWRLLGGSNYGYTF. The chain employs TRBV30 and TRBJ1-2; the D gene is possibly TRBD1 (5 bases). The CDR3 is 15 residues long. Germline loops: CDR1 GTSNPN, CDR2 SVGIG (reference sequence). V was cut by 3 bases and J by 2 bases, with 16 bases left in between.

This clonotype was seen at least ten times. This chain links TRBV3-1 with TRBJ1-5; D call uncertain. The CDR3 extends over 14 amino acids. Looked up from germline, CDR1 is LGHDT and CDR2 is YNNKEL (reference sequence). V was clipped by 3 bases and J by 6 bases, with 12 bases between them. CDR3 sequence reads: CASSQGWESQPQHF. The CDR3 DNA reads TGTGCCAGCAGCCAGGGATGGGAATCTCAGCCCCAGCATTTT.

This clonotype was observed at least ten times. The chain links TRBV3-1 to TRBJ1-2; TRBD1 is a possible D gene (5 bases). Per germline, CDR1 LGHDT and CDR2 YNNKEL (reference sequence). The CDR3 extends over 15 amino acids. V lost 2 bases and J lost 4, with 14 bases in between. As DNA, the CDR3 is TGTGCCAGCAGCCAATCTGCAGGGTTGTCCTATGGCTACACCTTC. Protein sequence: CASSQSAGLSYGYTF.

In this sample, this clonotype turned up many times. The chain joins TRBV5-1 to TRBJ2-2; 8 bases agree with TRBD2. Trimming at V came to 1 base and at J to 5 bases, leaving 4 bases not matched to a gene. In germline, CDR1 is SGHRS, CDR2 YFSETQ. CDR3 length: 15 amino acids. CDR3 sequence: CASSLTGGPTGELFF. CDR3 nucleotides: TGCGCCAGCAGCTTGACGGGGGGGCCGACCGGGGAGCTGTTTTTT. Combining the CDR3 with reference TRBV5-1 and TRBJ2-2 gives the whole variable domain KAGVTQTPRYLIKTRGQQVTLSCSPISGHRSVSWYQQTPGQGLQFLFEYFSETQRNKGNFPGRFSGRQFSNSRSEMNVSTLELGDSALYLCASSLTGGPTGELFFGEGSRLTVL.

This clonotype was picked up many times. The chain is built from TRBV6-5 and TRBJ2-3, with D possibly TRBD2 on 5 matching bases. Trimming left V 4 bases short and J 0 bases short, with 14 bases between. Germline lookup yields CDR1 MNHEY and CDR2 SVGAGI. The CDR3 contains 16 residues. The DNA of the CDR3 is TGTGCCAGCAGTTTACACCGGGAATTGAGCACAGATACGCAGTATTTT. This sequence encodes CASSLHRELSTDTQYF.

This clonotype came up many times. The CDR3 region has the DNA TGCGCCAGCAGGGAGACAGGGTCCGGGCAGCCCCAGCATTTT. It encodes CASRETGSGQPQHF. The chain links TRBV5-1 to TRBJ1-5; TRBD1 matches at 7 bases. The CDR3 runs 14 residues. Germline-derived CDR1 and CDR2 are SGHRS and YFSETQ. J was trimmed by 7 bases and V by 5 bases; bases with no gene match: 9.

In this sample, this clonotype turned up many times. This chain uses TRBV6-5 with TRBJ1-1, with 7 bases aligning to TRBD1. V dropped 5 bases and J dropped 3; count of bases not matched to a gene: 9. Germline loops: CDR1 MNHEY, CDR2 SVGAGI. The CDR3 covers 15 residues. The CDR3 nucleotides are TGTGCCAGCAGTGGGTACAGGGGAGGGGACACTGAAGCTTTCTTT. This sequence encodes CASSGYRGGDTEAFF.

The chain couples TRBV7-6 to TRBJ2-3; D gene unclear. Looked up from germline, CDR1 is SGHVS and CDR2 is FNYEAQ. Trimming removed 5 bases from V and 6 bases from J, with 12 bases in between. The CDR3 runs to 13 residues. DNA of the CDR3: TGTGCCAGCAGCATAGTCGCTATGGATACGCAGTATTTT. Translated, it gives CASSIVAMDTQYF.

This clonotype was found many times. The chain combines TRBV7-9 with TRBJ1-2, with D unresolved. Per germline, CDR1 SEHNR and CDR2 FQNEAQ (reference sequence). The CDR3 consists of 13 residues. Deletions cut 4 bases from V and 5 bases from J, with 11 bases between. CDR3 coding DNA: TGTGCCAGCAGCTCCCCGCCCCTATATGGCTACACCTTC. Protein: CASSSPPLYGYTF.

This clonotype was counted ten times or more. The CDR3 sequence: CASSPGGGQPQHF. Written as DNA, the CDR3 is TGCGCCAGCAGCCCTGGGGGAGGTCAGCCCCAGCATTTT. The gene calls are TRBV5-1 and TRBJ1-5; D is possibly TRBD1 (5 bases). Germline-derived CDR1 and CDR2 are SGHRS and YFSETQ. The length of the CDR3 is 13 residues. V shed 4 bases and J shed 6 bases, with 11 bases lying between them.

This clonotype has at least ten counts. This chain uses TRBV20-1 with TRBJ2-3; TRBD1 aligns across 11 bases. In germline, CDR1 is DFQATT, CDR2 SNEGSKA (reference sequence). Trimming removed 6 bases from V and 3 bases from J; junction bases left unmatched: 5. CDR3 length equals 14 residues. CDR3 coding DNA: TGCAGTGCATCGGGGACAGGGGGAACAGATACGCAGTATTTT. Translated, it gives CSASGTGGTDTQYF.

A few counts support this clonotype. A much larger clone differs by one base, so this may be a read error. J is TRBJ2-2 and V is TRBV5-1; weak D call: TRBD1 (6 bases). Germline lookup yields CDR1 SGHRS and CDR2 YFSETQ. Between the trimmed V and J ends, which lost 7 bases and 5 bases, there was a span of 15 bases. The CDR3 is 14 residues long. The CDR3 is CASRTGTWTGELFF. The CDR3 bases are TGCGCCAGCCGCACCGGGACATGGACCGGGGAGCTGTTTTTT.

Ten or more counts support this clonotype. The J gene is TRBJ2-7, the V gene TRBV11-2; TRBD2 might be the D (5 bases). Trimming left V 0 bases short and J 4 bases short, with 13 bases between. This CDR3 region has 15 residues. In germline, CDR1 is SGHAT, CDR2 FQNNGV. CDR3 protein: CASSLEGRGRYEQYF. The CDR3 region has the DNA TGTGCCAGCAGCTTAGAAGGACGGGGTAGATACGAGCAGTACTTC.

The table lists this clonotype with many counts. The chain links TRBV6-5 to TRBJ2-7; 7 bases are shared with TRBD2. After removal of 9 bases from V and 2 bases from J, the junction contained 10 bases not matched to a gene. The CDR3 is 14 amino acids. The germline V gene encodes CDR1 MNHEY and CDR2 SVGAGI. CDR3 sequence (DNA): TGTGCCAGTCGAATCGGGAGGCGTCCCTACGAGCAGTACTTC. It encodes CASRIGRRPYEQYF.

This clonotype occurred many times. The V call is TRBV20-1, the J call TRBJ1-2; D is undetermined. CDR3 length: 14 amino acids. V lost 1 base and J lost 0, with 9 bases in between. CDR1 DFQATT and CDR2 SNEGSKA come from the germline V gene (reference sequence). Here the CDR3 reads CSARGSSSNYGYTF. The CDR3 nucleotides are TGCAGTGCTAGAGGTAGCAGTTCTAACTATGGCTACACCTTC.

There are many counts of this clonotype. The chain links TRBV20-1 to TRBJ1-5; D gene uncertain. Per germline, CDR1 DFQATT and CDR2 SNEGSKA (reference sequence). CDR3 length: 13 residues. V was shortened by 0 bases and J by 4 bases, with 7 bases between the two germline ends. DNA of the CDR3: TGCAGTGCTAGAGATGCAGTAAATCAGCCCCAGCATTTT. Translating gives CSARDAVNQPQHF.

This clonotype was detected ten times or more. The chain couples TRBV18 to TRBJ1-1; D gene unclear. Between the trimmed V and J ends, which lost 3 bases and 1 base, there was a span of 6 bases. The germline CDR1 and CDR2 sequences are KGHSH and LQKENI. The CDR3 loop spans 13 amino acids. CDR3 residues: CASSPGQNTEAFF. The DNA for the CDR3 is TGTGCCAGCTCACCTGGCCAGAACACTGAAGCTTTCTTT.

This clonotype was counted many times. The chain links TRBV2 to TRBJ2-7; D call uncertain. The ends were cut back, 6 bases at V and 2 bases at J, with 14 bases in the middle. This CDR3 spans 14 amino acids. In germline, CDR1 is SNHLY, CDR2 FYNNEI. The CDR3 sequence: CASSEDVSTYEQYF. DNA of the CDR3: TGTGCCAGCAGCGAGGATGTTAGCACCTACGAGCAGTACTTC.

This clonotype was found many times. This chain links TRBV20-1 with TRBJ2-3; 10 nucleotides align to TRBD2. The CDR3 has 15 amino acids. Germline assignment: CDR1 DFQATT and CDR2 SNEGSKA (reference sequence). V shed 5 bases, J shed 3 bases, and the junction held 8 bases outside the gene matches. The CDR3 DNA sequence: TGCAGTGCTTTTTATAAACTAGCGGGGACAGATACGCAGTATTTT. Its translation: CSAFYKLAGTDTQYF.

The chain links TRBV20-1 to TRBJ2-7, with 7 bases matching TRBD1. This CDR3 region has 13 residues. V gave up 3 bases and J gave up 3 bases; unmatched junction bases: 5. CDR1 DFQATT and CDR2 SNEGSKA come from the germline V gene (reference sequence). The CDR3 coding sequence is TGCAGTGCTAGCCCGGGACAGAACTACGAGCAGTACTTC. This translates into CSASPGQNYEQYF.

This clonotype came up many times. The chain combines TRBV12-3 or TRBV12-4 with TRBJ2-1; a weak D match, TRBD1 (6 bases). Between the trimmed V and J ends, which lost 3 bases and 8 bases, there was a span of 17 bases. This CDR3 comprises 15 residues. The CDR3 coding sequence is TGTGCCAGCAGTTTGGGACAAAGGAATAAGTATGAGCAGTTCTTC. Translating it yields CASSLGQRNKYEQFF.

J is TRBJ1-1 and V is TRBV3-1; no definite D call. Looked up from germline, CDR1 is LGHDT and CDR2 is YNNKEL (reference sequence). Trimming took off 1 base at V and 8 bases at J, with 11 bases between the two ends. The CDR3 is 13 amino acids. Written as DNA, the CDR3 is TGTGCCAGCAGCCAAGTGACCGAGGGAGAAGCTTTCTTT. This translates into CASSQVTEGEAFF. The whole variable domain, remainder taken from reference TRBV3-1 and TRBJ1-1, is DTAVSQTPKYLVTQMGNDKSIKCEQNLGHDTMYWYKQDSKKFLKIMFSYNNKELIINETVPNRFSPKSPDKAHLNLHINSLELGDSAVYFCASSQVTEGEAFFGQGTRLTVV.

This clonotype was counted many times. J is TRBJ1-2 and V is TRBV12-3 or TRBV12-4; 9 bases are a match to TRBD1. CDR3 length equals 13 residues. V lost 6 bases and J lost 4; bases outside the gene matches: 3. DNA of the CDR3: TGTGCCAGCAGAGGACAGGGGACCTATGGCTACACCTTC. Translated: CASRGQGTYGYTF.